The entry below gives a single T cell receptor beta chain sequence along with its context. Its target is unknown. This sample was taken from a study of cytomegalovirus exposure and HLA in healthy donors. Whole-study results and caveats: TRBV6-2, TRBV6-3 and other indistinguishable V segments were excluded. A link between a missense DCLRE1C variant and TCR beta V- and J-gene trimming emerged from a later analysis. An analysis that was carried out later associated 17,000 or so TCR beta sequences with HLA alleles at 0.05 false discovery rate.

With 60 Vbeta and 13 Jbeta primers, the PCR was carried out. The table came from immunoSEQ multiplex PCR; TCRdb's copy has only in-frame clones and leaves some out. Among roughly 160,000 clones listed, 80% to 90% were seen once. The donors gave bone marrow, and they were healthy. J lost 8 bases, V lost 4 bases, and 6 bases had no gene match. The germline gives CDR1 SEHNR, CDR2 FQNEAQ (reference sequence). This CDR3 has 15 residues. Specimen: PBMCs. This clonotype was sampled from a woman aged 45-65 years in good health and CMV-seronegative. The chain carries TRBV7-9 and TRBJ2-3; TRBD2 matches 13 bases. The CDR3 reads CASSSGLAGEGTQYF. In nucleotides, the CDR3 is TGTGCCAGCAGCTCCGGACTAGCGGGAGAAGGTACGCAGTATTTT.